The present T cell receptor (beta chain) was sequenced within a study of T cells in Graves' hyperthyroidism and ophthalmopathy. Study at large: Peripheral blood was secured at the point of initial diagnosis, before any treatment. The study, taken as a whole, reports: Onset of ophthalmopathy came a median 6.5 months after the model predicted it.

CDR3 length: 16 residues. V was pared by 5 bases and J by 1 base, with 6 bases of the junction left unmatched. Germline-derived CDR1 and CDR2 are DFQATT and SNEGSKA (reference sequence). As concerns this clonotype: As yet, its antigen is unknown.

Diagnostic assessment was based on clinical symptoms, serum thyroxine and TRAb, thyroid ultrasound and orbital computed tomography. It was RNA transcripts that yielded the amplified TCR beta CDR3 regions. TCR CDR3 underwent first-round RT-PCR with the HTBI primer set. TCRdb itself ran the multiplex PCR reads through MiXCR, one entry per CDR3 protein. There are 350,000 to 450,000 distinct CDR3 sequences in the sample; over 12% occur only once, and 25% to 30% lies in the top ten. Sequencing was done on a sample of blood. This clonotype was obtained from a man aged 45 to 65 with Graves' ophthalmopathy. The chain combines TRBV20-1 with TRBJ2-1; 12 bases fit TRBD2. In DNA form, the CDR3 reads TGCAGTGCTTCGACTAGCGGGAGAACGTCCTACAATGAGCAGTTCTTC. It specifies CSASTSGRTSYNEQFF.